This passage covers 30 T cell receptor beta chains from one sample sequenced in a study of HIV-infected patients and healthy controls. MiXCR, applied by TCRdb to the 5' RACE reads, yields one record per CDR3 protein. This table has approximately 67,000 distinct CDR3 sequences, about 16% appearing once. The sequencing input was CD4+ T cells from blood. The receptors originated from a human donor in good health.

The chain employs TRBV20-1 and TRBJ2-5, with D perhaps TRBD1 or TRBD2 (6 bases each). Germline CDR1 and CDR2: DFQATT and SNEGSKA (reference sequence). The CDR3 runs 14 residues. Deletions cut 5 bases from V and 2 bases from J, with 15 bases between. As DNA, the CDR3 is TGCAGTGCTGCCCCGGGGGCTGGGCAAGAGACCCAGTACTTC. Translation: CSAAPGAGQETQYF.

The chain recombines TRBV3-1 with TRBJ2-1; 7 bases are a match to TRBD2. The germline gives CDR1 LGHDT, CDR2 YNNKEL (reference sequence). The CDR3 runs to 14 residues. V shed 1 base and J 6 bases; nucleotides not matched to a gene: 3. The CDR3 loop is CASSQAGGPNEQFF. For the CDR3, the DNA is TGTGCCAGCAGCCAAGCGGGAGGCCCCAATGAGCAGTTCTTC.

This clonotype was found many times. This chain joins TRBV7-8 and TRBJ2-3, with D possibly matching TRBD2 (5 bases). Trimming took off 5 bases at V and 0 bases at J, with 12 bases between the two ends. CDR1 and CDR2 from the germline V gene are SGHVS and FQNEAQ. This CDR3 comprises 15 residues. The CDR3 spells CASSPREISTDTQYF. In DNA, the CDR3 is TGTGCCAGCAGCCCTCGGGAAATTAGCACAGATACGCAGTATTTT.

The chain has TRBV20-1 and TRBJ2-3; D is unresolved. The CDR3 is 14 residues long. The germline CDR1 and CDR2 sequences are DFQATT and SNEGSKA (reference sequence). Trimming took 4 bases from V and 1 from J, leaving 12 bases between them. The CDR3, as DNA: TGCAGTGCTAAACAGAGTTTAGGCACAGATACGCAGTATTTT. Amino acids: CSAKQSLGTDTQYF.

The table lists this clonotype with a few counts. This sequence joins TRBV7-8 and TRBJ2-1, with 7 bases fitting TRBD2. This CDR3 is 14 amino acids long. The ends lost 8 bases at V and 5 bases at J; junction bases unmatched: 9. CDR1 and CDR2 from the germline V gene are SGHVS and FQNEAQ. In DNA, the CDR3 is TGTGCCAGCGTTCGGCGGGAGAACAACAATGAGCAGTTCTTC. It translates to CASVRRENNNEQFF.

V and J are TRBV12-3 or TRBV12-4 and TRBJ2-2; D might be TRBD2 (5 bases). The CDR3 spans 15 residues. With 7 bases removed from V and 3 bases from J, the gap between germline ends came to 15 bases. CDR3 nucleotide sequence: TGTGCCAGCAAGGGAAGAGGGCCTGACACCGGGGAGCTGTTTTTT. It yields the protein CASKGRGPDTGELFF.

In its sample, this clonotype was seen a few times. The chain links TRBV20-1 to TRBJ2-3, with 7 positions matching TRBD1. CDR1 is DFQATT and CDR2 is SNEGSKA in the germline V gene (reference sequence). V gave up 2 bases and J gave up 2 bases; unmatched junction bases: 4. This CDR3 contains 14 residues. The CDR3 is CSARKTGVTDTQYF. The CDR3 DNA is TGCAGTGCTAGAAAAACAGGGGTCACAGATACGCAGTATTTT.

J is TRBJ1-1 and V is TRBV7-9; tentative D call: TRBD1 (5 bases). This CDR3 spans 13 amino acids. Trimming took 5 bases from V and 7 from J, leaving 14 bases between them. Germline V gene lookup returns CDR1 SEHNR and CDR2 FQNEAQ (reference sequence). CDR3 coding DNA: TGTGCCAGCAGCCCCCGGACACCGGATGAAGCTTTCTTT. Translated, it gives CASSPRTPDEAFF.

Points on this clonotype: The junction departs from germline at one end; a sequencing error may be responsible. The chain links TRBV7-7 to TRBJ2-1, with 8 bases aligning to TRBD2. Germline CDR1 and CDR2: SSHAT and FNYEAQ (reference sequence). The CDR3 has 16 amino acids. DNA for the CDR3: TGTGCTAGCAGCTTAGGCCCCGTAGCGGGATCGAATGAGCAGTTCTTC. The encoded protein is CASSLGPVAGSNEQFF.

V gene TRBV7-2 combines with J gene TRBJ1-5; no reliable D call. The germline gives CDR1 SGHTA, CDR2 FQGNSA. The germline V and J ends were trimmed by 6 bases and 8 bases, with 17 bases remaining between them. The CDR3 consists of 14 residues. The CDR3 protein is CASSPDVHSEPQHF. CDR3 DNA: TGTGCCAGCAGTCCCGACGTCCATTCAGAGCCCCAGCATTTT. The variable domain in full, completed from reference TRBV7-2 and TRBJ1-5, reads GAGVSQSPSNKVTEKGKDVELRCDPISGHTALYWYRQSLGQGLEFLIYFQGNSAPDKSGLPSDRFSAERTGGSVSTLTIQRTQQEDSAVYLCASSPDVHSEPQHFGDGTRLSIL.

In its sample, this clonotype was seen many times. The chain uses TRBV28 and TRBJ2-7, with D uncertain. Germline lookup yields CDR1 MDHEN and CDR2 SYDVKM. This CDR3 has 13 amino acids. V gave up 2 bases and J gave up 5 bases, with 10 bases separating them. This chain's CDR3 is CASSLRWSHEQYF. In DNA form, the CDR3 reads TGTGCCAGCAGTTTAAGGTGGAGCCACGAGCAGTACTTC.

The genes are TRBV7-9 and TRBJ2-5; weak D call: TRBD1 (6 bases). This CDR3 spans 14 amino acids. The germline V gene encodes CDR1 SEHNR and CDR2 FQNEAQ (reference sequence). Trimming left V 3 bases short and J 5 bases short, with 13 bases between. The CDR3 region has the DNA TGTGCCAGCAGCTTGGGCCGGACAGTTGAGACCCAGTACTTC. It yields the protein CASSLGRTVETQYF. The variable domain in full, with the rest retrieved from reference TRBV7-9 and TRBJ2-5, is DTGVSQNPRHKITKRGQNVTFRCDPISEHNRLYWYRQTLGQGPEFLTYFQNEAQLEKSRLLSDRFSAERPKGSFSTLEIQRTEQGDSAMYLCASSLGRTVETQYFGPGTRLLVL.

There are many counts of this clonotype. The chain links TRBV4-2 to TRBJ1-5; 10 nucleotides match TRBD1. Looked up from germline, CDR1 is LGHNA and CDR2 is YNFKEQ. The junction had 6 bases not matched to a gene; V was cut back by 2 bases and J by 2 bases. This CDR3 is 17 amino acids long. The CDR3 coding sequence is TGTGCCAGCAGCCAATACATGGGGACAGGGGGCAATCAGCCCCAGCATTTT. Translating it yields CASSQYMGTGGNQPQHF.

The chain carries TRBV18 and TRBJ1-6; D is undetermined. Germline lookup yields CDR1 KGHSH and CDR2 LQKENI. This CDR3 has 16 residues. Trimming shortened V by 3 bases and J by 0 bases, and 9 bases separated the two germline ends. CDR3 protein: CASSPAASSYNSPLHF. CDR3 in DNA: TGTGCCAGCTCACCGGCGGCGTCCTCCTATAATTCACCCCTCCACTTT. Full variable domain (missing parts from reference TRBV18 and TRBJ1-6): NAGVMQNPRHLVRRRGQEARLRCSPMKGHSHVYWYRQLPEEGLKFMVYLQKENIIDESGMPKERFSAEFPKEGPSILRIQQVVRGDSAAYFCASSPAASSYNSPLHFGNGTRLTVT.

Details on this clonotype: A much larger clone lies a single base off, so this may be a read error. This sequence joins TRBV4-3 and TRBJ1-1; D might be TRBD1 (5 bases). The CDR3 is 16 residues long. The germline CDR1 and CDR2 sequences are LGHNA and YSLEER. V lost 1 base and J lost 1, with 13 bases in between. The CDR3 region is CASSQGARATNTEAFF. DNA for the CDR3: TGCGCCAGCAGCCAAGGGGCCAGGGCGACGAACACTGAAGCTTTCTTT.

V is TRBV12-3 or TRBV12-4 and J is TRBJ1-1, with 9 positions matching TRBD1. J gave up 6 bases and V 7 bases, and 6 bases lay outside the gene matches. This CDR3 spans 13 amino acids. The CDR3 DNA sequence: TGTGCCAGCAATGACAGGGGGGCCGCTGAAGCTTTCTTT. Amino acids: CASNDRGAAEAFF.

This clonotype was recorded at least ten times. The chain is built from TRBV7-9 and TRBJ1-5; D uncertain. Looked up from germline, CDR1 is SEHNR and CDR2 is FQNEAQ (reference sequence). V lost 1 base and J 2 bases, leaving 6 bases between the germline ends. This CDR3 is 14 amino acids long. The CDR3 sequence is CASSLGVGNQPQHF. CDR3 nucleotides: TGTGCCAGCAGCTTAGGGGTGGGCAATCAGCCCCAGCATTTT.

The V gene is TRBV6-5, the J gene TRBJ2-7; the D call may be TRBD1 or TRBD2 (5 bases each). The V end was cut by 5 bases, the J end by 9 bases, with 20 bases between. CDR1 MNHEY and CDR2 SVGAGI come from the germline V gene. CDR3 length: 14 amino acids. The CDR3 coding sequence is TGTGCCAGCAGTAACCGGGACGGGGTACGTGGGCAGTACTTC. Its protein product is CASSNRDGVRGQYF.

This clonotype turned up a few times. The chain has TRBV7-2 and TRBJ2-3, with D possibly TRBD1 on 5 matching bases. CDR1 and CDR2 from the germline V gene are SGHTA and FQGNSA. CDR3 length: 14 amino acids. Trimming removed 1 base from V and 4 bases from J, with 9 bases in between. The CDR3 protein is CASSLGKGSDTQYF. As DNA, the CDR3 is TGTGCCAGCAGCTTAGGCAAGGGGTCAGATACGCAGTATTTT.

The rearrangement links TRBV7-9 to TRBJ1-2; D gene unclear. Trimming removed 2 bases at V and 4 bases at J, with 11 bases between. Germline values: CDR1 SEHNR, CDR2 FQNEAQ (reference sequence). The length of the CDR3 is 14 residues. In nucleotides, the CDR3 is TGTGCCAGCAGCTTACAGGCCTCGTTCTATGGCTACACCTTC. Translation: CASSLQASFYGYTF.

This chain uses TRBV24-1 with TRBJ2-2, with D perhaps matching TRBD2 (6 bases). The CDR3 is 15 residues long. Trimming took off 4 bases at V and 1 base at J, with 9 bases between the two ends. From germline, CDR1 is KGHDR and CDR2 SFDVKD. The CDR3 sequence is CATSEGSGNTGELFF. The CDR3 bases are TGTGCCACCAGTGAGGGTAGCGGGAACACCGGGGAGCTGTTTTTT.

The rearrangement uses TRBV7-9 and TRBJ1-3; D is uncertain. Trimming removed 6 bases from V and 1 base from J, with 10 bases in between. Germline CDR1 and CDR2: SEHNR and FQNEAQ (reference sequence). The CDR3 has 14 amino acids. This CDR3 reads CASREGRSGNTIYF. The CDR3 bases are TGTGCCAGCAGAGAAGGGCGTTCTGGAAACACCATATATTTT. Full variable domain (outside the CDR3, taken from reference TRBV7-9 and TRBJ1-3): DTGVSQNPRHKITKRGQNVTFRCDPISEHNRLYWYRQTLGQGPEFLTYFQNEAQLEKSRLLSDRFSAERPKGSFSTLEIQRTEQGDSAMYLCASREGRSGNTIYFGEGSWLTVV.

The table lists this clonotype with a few counts. This chain connects TRBV20-1 to TRBJ2-7; TRBD1 matches 7 bases. Germline CDR1 is DFQATT and CDR2 is SNEGSKA (reference sequence). Trimming cost V 5 bases and J 2 bases; bases outside gene matches: 9. CDR3 length equals 14 residues. The CDR3 region has the DNA TGCAGTGCTTCTCCAGGGGGTATAACCTACGAGCAGTACTTC. This gives the protein CSASPGGITYEQYF.

The rearrangement joins TRBV25-1 to TRBJ2-3; D is unresolved. V lost 5 bases and J 2 bases, leaving 11 bases between the germline ends. CDR1 and CDR2 from the germline V gene are MGHDK and SYGVNS. CDR3 length: 14 amino acids. CDR3 region: CASSRSRSTDTQYF. The CDR3 nucleotides read TGTGCCAGCAGTAGGAGCCGATCCACAGATACGCAGTATTTT.

This chain joins TRBV12-3 or TRBV12-4 and TRBJ2-7, with 9 bases aligning to TRBD1. CDR3 length: 15 amino acids. V lost 5 bases and J lost 4; bases outside the gene matches: 9. CDR3 sequence (DNA): TGTGCCAGCAGTAAGTCACAGGGGGCCCGGTACGAGCAGTACTTC. Amino acids: CASSKSQGARYEQYF.

Only a few counts were recorded for this clonotype. The chain couples TRBV6-5 to TRBJ2-5; D tentatively reads TRBD1 or TRBD2 (5 bases each). V gave up 6 bases and J gave up 3 bases, with 8 bases separating them. The CDR3 length is 12 residues. Germline V gives CDR1 MNHEY, CDR2 SVGAGI. CDR3 residues: CASRVGEETQYF. The CDR3, as DNA: TGTGCCAGCAGAGTGGGGGAAGAGACCCAGTACTTC.

This clonotype was counted only a few times. The chain links TRBV7-2 to TRBJ2-7; D may be TRBD1 (5 bases). The germline V gene has CDR1 SGHTA and CDR2 FQGNSA. The CDR3 runs to 12 residues. Trimming shortened V by 3 bases and J by 13 bases, and 16 bases separated the two germline ends. The chain's CDR3 is CASSFSQGGTYF. As DNA, the CDR3 is TGTGCCAGCAGCTTTTCCCAGGGTGGTACTTACTTC.

About this clonotype itself: Possible read error: a much larger clone is one base away. The chain links TRBV29-1 to TRBJ2-7; D is uncertain. Germline CDR1 reads SQVTM; CDR2 reads ANQGSEA. This CDR3 has 14 amino acids. Trimming took 5 bases from V and 1 from J, leaving 15 bases between them. The CDR3 DNA is TGCAGCGTTTGGGATCCCACTGAATCCTACGAGCAGTACTTC. It translates to CSVWDPTESYEQYF.

The V and J genes are TRBV5-8 and TRBJ1-2, with D unclear. Germline-derived CDR1 and CDR2 are SGHTS and YDEGEE. V gave up 3 bases and J gave up 3 bases, with 6 bases separating them. The CDR3 has 12 residues. The CDR3 nucleotides are TGTGCCAGCAGCTCCCAGGACTATGGCTACACCTTC. Translated, it gives CASSSQDYGYTF. Full variable domain (rest looked up from reference TRBV5-8 and TRBJ1-2): EAGVTQSPTHLIKTRGQQATLRCSPISGHTSVYWYQQALGLGLQFLLWYDEGEERNRGNFPPRFSGRQFPNYSSELNVNALELEDSALYLCASSSQDYGYTFGSGTRLTVV.

This clonotype has at least ten counts. The chain combines TRBV20-1 with TRBJ1-3; D not certain. The CDR3 extends over 11 amino acids. Germline V CDR1 and CDR2: DFQATT, SNEGSKA (reference sequence). V lost 5 bases, J lost 4 bases, and 6 bases lay in between. CDR3 in amino acids: CSASAGNTIYF. CDR3 DNA sequence: TGCAGTGCTTCGGCCGGAAACACCATATATTTT.